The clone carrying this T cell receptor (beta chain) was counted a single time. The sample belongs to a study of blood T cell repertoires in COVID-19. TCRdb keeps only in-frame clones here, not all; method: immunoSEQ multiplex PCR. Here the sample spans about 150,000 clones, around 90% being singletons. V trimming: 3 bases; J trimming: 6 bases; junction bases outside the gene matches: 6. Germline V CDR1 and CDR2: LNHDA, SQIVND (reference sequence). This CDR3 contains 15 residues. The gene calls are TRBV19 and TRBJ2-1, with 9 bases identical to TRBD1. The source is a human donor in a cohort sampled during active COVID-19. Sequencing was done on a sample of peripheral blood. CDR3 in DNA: TGTGCCAGTAGTATTGGGACAGGGCATAGCAATGAGCAGTTCTTC. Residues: CASSIGTGHSNEQFF. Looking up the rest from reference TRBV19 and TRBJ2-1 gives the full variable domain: DGGITQSPKYLFRKEGQNVTLSCEQNLNHDAMYWYRQDPGQGLRLIYYSQIVNDFQKGDIAEGYSVSREKKESFPLTVTSAQKNPTAFYLCASSIGTGHSNEQFFGPGTRLTVL.